The next 23 T cell receptor beta chains were all read from a single sample in a study of T cells expressing NK-cell markers (dated by TCRdb to the early 2020s). Receptor amplification or capture employed 5' RACE. The instrument given in TCRdb is Illumina HiSeq 2000. Reads reprocessed by TCRdb are summarized as one entry per CDR3 protein sequence, and DNA is absent. The sample's table covers about 540,000 distinct CDR3 sequences. The top ten hold around 3.3% of the sample. The specimen was blood T cells: a sorted CD56 or NKG2C T cell subset, CD4+ or CD8+ T cells, or bulk PBMC T cells (not recorded which). These receptors were obtained from a man aged 18-30 years in good health. Donor details come from another sample of the same person, matched by shared clones.

J is TRBJ1-2 and V is TRBV10-2; TCRdb indicates TRBD1, and absent DNA this call remains unverified. The CDR3 spans 14 residues. CDR1 is WSHSY, CDR2 SAAADI, per germline. The CDR3 loop reads CASSESGRDRAHTF.

The chain employs TRBV29-1 and TRBJ2-4; the TRBD1 assignment by TCRdb is unverifiable without DNA. This CDR3 has 15 amino acids. Looked up from germline, CDR1 is SQVTM and CDR2 is ANQGSEA. CDR3 region: CSARGTGVSKNIQYF.

V usage is TRBV28 and J usage is TRBJ1-5. The CDR3 is 15 amino acids. Germline loops: CDR1 MDHEN, CDR2 SYDVKM. This chain's CDR3 is CASSYFRVGNQPQHF.

CDR3 sequence reads: CASSLVQGEETQYF. The rearrangement uses TRBV5-1 and TRBJ2-5; the D call of TRBD1 rests on TCRdb alone, since no DNA is present to check it. Germline loops: CDR1 SGHRS, CDR2 YFSETQ. The CDR3 totals 14 residues.

The J gene is TRBJ2-7, the V gene TRBV7-6; TCRdb's D gene call, TRBD1, goes unchecked for lack of DNA. The CDR3 has 15 amino acids. Germline V gives CDR1 SGHVS, CDR2 FNYEAQ. The CDR3 reads CASSPGTGYDYEQYF.

V usage is TRBV7-2 and J usage is TRBJ2-5; TCRdb's assignment of TRBD1 cannot be checked, as there is no DNA. This CDR3 is built from 14 residues. Germline V gene sequence: CDR1 SGHTA, CDR2 FQGNSA. Here the CDR3 reads CASRYRGGRETQYF.

The chain is built from TRBV14 and TRBJ2-1; TCRdb lists TRBD2, though no DNA is available to test this call. Germline V lookup: CDR1 SGHDN, CDR2 FVKESK. This CDR3 comprises 17 residues. The chain's CDR3 is CASSQATSGGGYNEQFF.

V usage is TRBV5-1 and J usage is TRBJ2-3; absent DNA, TCRdb's TRBD1 call cannot be checked. The CDR3 loop spans 16 amino acids. Germline CDR1 SGHRS, CDR2 YFSETQ. CDR3 region: CASSLGDRSVTDTQYF. The full variable domain, with the rest looked up from reference TRBV5-1 and TRBJ2-3, is KAGVTQTPRYLIKTRGQQVTLSCSPISGHRSVSWYQQTPGQGLQFLFEYFSETQRNKGNFPGRFSGRQFSNSRSEMNVSTLELGDSALYLCASSLGDRSVTDTQYFGPGTRLTVL.

V and J are TRBV29-1 and TRBJ2-5; checking the TCRdb D call of TRBD1 is not possible without DNA. CDR1 SQVTM and CDR2 ANQGSEA come from the germline V gene. There are 14 residues in the CDR3. The CDR3 spells CSGGVWTSEETQYF.

CDR3 amino acids: CASSRDRRLKNIQYF. This rearrangement joins TRBV6-2 or TRBV6-3 to TRBJ2-4. Germline CDR1 and CDR2: MNHEY and SVGEGT. The CDR3 length is 15 residues.

The chain has TRBV29-1 and TRBJ2-1; TCRdb picks TRBD2, but there is no DNA to check that call. Germline V gene lookup returns CDR1 SQVTM and CDR2 ANQGSEA. There are 13 residues in the CDR3. The CDR3: CSGLAGGRNEQFF.

The rearrangement uses TRBV6-1 and TRBJ1-5; TCRdb's D call, TRBD1, is unchecked because there is no DNA. The germline CDR1 and CDR2 sequences are MNHNS and SASEGT. CDR3 length equals 13 residues. The CDR3: CASSKPGVQPQHF.

This chain joins TRBV27 and TRBJ1-5. Per the germline V gene, CDR1 is MNHEY and CDR2 is SMNVEV (reference sequence). This CDR3 is built from 17 residues. The CDR3: CASSPAGRDYSNQPQHF.

The rearrangement joins TRBV27 to TRBJ1-2. Germline lookup yields CDR1 MNHEY and CDR2 SMNVEV (reference sequence). This CDR3 contains 14 residues. CDR3 region: CASSLRGYDYGYTF.

The chain carries TRBV29-1 and TRBJ1-3; TCRdb calls TRBD1, which cannot be checked without DNA. The CDR3 is 13 residues long. Germline-derived CDR1 and CDR2 are SQVTM and ANQGSEA. CDR3 residues: CSGRTGAGNTIYF.

The rearrangement uses TRBV7-2 and TRBJ2-7; absent DNA, TCRdb's TRBD1 call cannot be checked. The CDR3 extends over 12 amino acids. CDR1 and CDR2 (germline): SGHTA, FQGNSA. CDR3 sequence: CASSPYGGEQYF.

The chain's CDR3 is CSATTGSPMAQYF. This chain joins TRBV20-1 and TRBJ2-7; TCRdb calls TRBD1, which cannot be checked without DNA. The CDR3 is 13 residues long. Per germline, CDR1 DFQATT and CDR2 SNEGSKA (reference sequence).

The V and J genes are TRBV9 and TRBJ2-3; without DNA, the TCRdb call of TRBD2 cannot be checked. Germline CDR1 and CDR2: SGDLS and YYNGEE. The CDR3 is 14 residues long. CDR3 amino acids: CASSVGGLLHTQYF.

This rearrangement joins TRBV20-1 to TRBJ1-4. In germline, CDR1 is DFQATT, CDR2 SNEGSKA (reference sequence). The CDR3 is 16 residues long. The CDR3 sequence: CSARGVGGAMNEKLFF.

The chain carries TRBV7-3 and TRBJ2-2; TCRdb's D call of TRBD1 is untestable without DNA. CDR1 and CDR2 (germline): SGHTA, FQGTGA. CDR3 length: 15 residues. The CDR3 here is CASSTAGSDTGELFF.

The J gene is TRBJ2-2, the V gene TRBV27; TCRdb calls TRBD2, which cannot be checked without DNA. Germline CDR1 MNHEY, CDR2 SMNVEV (reference sequence). The length of the CDR3 is 14 residues. The CDR3 reads CASSWTRKSGELFF.

The chain uses TRBV20-1 and TRBJ2-3; TCRdb's assignment of TRBD2 cannot be checked, as there is no DNA. The germline gives CDR1 DFQATT, CDR2 SNEGSKA (reference sequence). The CDR3 loop spans 18 amino acids. CDR3 protein: CSASGYFGRAVTADTQYF.

This chain uses TRBV7-9 with TRBJ2-5; checking the TCRdb D call of TRBD2 is not possible without DNA. This CDR3 spans 14 amino acids. Per the germline V gene, CDR1 is SEHNR and CDR2 is FQNEAQ (reference sequence). CDR3: CASGGLRIQETQYF.